The rows below give T cell receptor beta chains drawn from one sample of a study of CD8 T cells in ankylosing spondylitis. TCRdb reprocessed the 5' RACE reads with MiXCR, giving one entry per CDR3 protein. The repertoire includes hundreds of thousands of distinct CDR3 sequences, 32% of them detected once, and roughly 4.2% sits in the top ten. Sequences were obtained from blood, either unsorted or a sorted T cell fraction (not recorded which). Every receptor here comes from a male donor with ankylosing spondylitis or in good health (not recorded which). Each CDR3 is given with its conserved first and last residue. The D gene is left open where the match is weak. A row's size may be missing; if present it is once, few, many or a size class.

d_gene	v_gene	j_gene	abundance	CDR3nt	CDR3aa
NA	TRBV24-1	TRBJ1-2	few	TGTGCCACCAGTGGGGGCCTTGGGAACTATGGCTACACCTTC	CATSGGLGNYGYTF
NA	TRBV20-1	TRBJ2-1	NA	TGCAGTGCTTGCCTCGGGGACCCTTGCAATGAGCAGTTCTTC	CSACLGDPCNEQFF
TRBD1	TRBV11-2	TRBJ2-6	NA	TGTGCCAGCAGCTTATCAGGGGACAGGGGGCCTCGCTCTGGGGCCAACGTCCTGACTTTC	CASSLSGDRGPRSGANVLTF
TRBD2	TRBV6-5	TRBJ2-3	few	TGTGCCAGCAGTTACTCGACCGGGACTAGCGGGTCCCTCACAGATACGCAGTATTTT	CASSYSTGTSGSLTDTQYF
NA	TRBV6-1	TRBJ2-7	NA	TGTGCCAGCAGAAACCGAGCGGGGACAATCGAGCAGTACTTC	CASRNRAGTIEQYF
NA	TRBV6-4	TRBJ2-1	NA	TGTGCCAGCAGTGACGTCCTCGGGGGCCCCAGGGAGCAGTTCTTC	CASSDVLGGPREQFF
TRBD1	TRBV12-3/TRBV12-4	TRBJ2-7	NA	TGTGCCAGCAAGCGAAGGGACAGGGGGGGCGAGCAGTACTTC	CASKRRDRGGEQYF
NA	TRBV4-1	TRBJ1-6	NA	TGCGCCAGCAGCCAAGATCCAGCAGGGACCGATAATTCACCCCTCCACTTT	CASSQDPAGTDNSPLHF
NA	TRBV5-1	TRBJ1-3	NA	TGCGCCAGCAGCATGACACCTGGAAACACCATATATTTT	CASSMTPGNTIYF
TRBD2	TRBV6-1	TRBJ2-3	few	TGTGCCAGCAGGGACGGGGGGGTCGCAGATACGCAGTATTTT	CASRDGGVADTQYF
NA	TRBV10-1	TRBJ2-3	few	TGCGCCAGCAGCTCCAGGACAGCCGGGCAGTATTTT	CASSSRTAGQYF
NA	TRBV25-1	TRBJ2-7	few	TGTGCCAGCAGTGAACAGGGAAACCCCTACGAGCAGTACTTC	CASSEQGNPYEQYF
NA	TRBV7-8	TRBJ1-5	NA	TGTGCCAGCAGCTTACAGGGTCTAAGCAATCAGCCCCAGCATTTT	CASSLQGLSNQPQHF
NA	TRBV5-1	TRBJ2-7	NA	TGCGCCAGCAGCTTGGGTCGGGGATCAAGAGTGGACTCCTACGAGCAGTACTTC	CASSLGRGSRVDSYEQYF
NA	TRBV6-1	TRBJ2-1	few	TGTGCCAGCAGTGCACGGGACGGTCTTGGAGAGCAGTTCTTC	CASSARDGLGEQFF
NA	TRBV10-3	TRBJ1-2	few	TGTGCCATCAGTGAGCGGGGGTCGGCCTATGGCTACACCTTC	CAISERGSAYGYTF
NA	TRBV12-3/TRBV12-4	TRBJ1-2	few	TGTGCCAGCAGTCCCCAGGGAAGCTATGGCTACACCTTC	CASSPQGSYGYTF
NA	TRBV10-3	TRBJ2-1	NA	TGTGCCATCAGTGACCAATTGGAAAACAATGAGCAGTTCTTC	CAISDQLENNEQFF
TRBD1	TRBV12-3/TRBV12-4	TRBJ1-2	few	TGTGCCAGCAGTTTTGGGGGACAGCTCGGCTATGGCTACACCTTC	CASSFGGQLGYGYTF
NA	TRBV12-3/TRBV12-4	TRBJ2-7	NA	TGTGCCAGCAGTTTTGGGGGGGCTACCTACGAGCAGTACTTC	CASSFGGATYEQYF
NA	TRBV20-1	TRBJ2-7	few	TGCAGTGCTCTAGGGACCAGGGCACACGAGCAGTACTTC	CSALGTRAHEQYF
NA	TRBV6-6	TRBJ1-1	NA	TGTGCCAGCAGACTCGGGTCGGATGAAGCTTTCTTT	CASRLGSDEAFF
NA	TRBV5-1	TRBJ1-4	NA	TGCGCCAGCAGCAGAACAGGGCAGACTAATGAAAAACTGTTTTTT	CASSRTGQTNEKLFF
NA	TRBV27	TRBJ2-7	NA	TGTGCCAGCAGTTTGAGTAGCAGTGGGTACGAGCAGTACTTC	CASSLSSSGYEQYF
TRBD1	TRBV6-5	TRBJ1-1	NA	TGTGCCAGCAGTTACGCGGGACAGGGGGGCACTGAAGCTTTCTTT	CASSYAGQGGTEAFF
TRBD1	TRBV5-4	TRBJ2-3	NA	TGTGCCAGCAGCTGGGGACAGGGCCTCACAGATACGCAGTATTTT	CASSWGQGLTDTQYF
NA	TRBV6-1	TRBJ1-5	NA	TGTGCCAGCAGTGAAAGAGTGGGCAATCAGCCCCAGCATTTT	CASSERVGNQPQHF
TRBD2	TRBV12-3/TRBV12-4	TRBJ2-2	NA	TGTGCCAGCAGTCAAATAGCGGGGGCCGTCGGGGAGCTGTTTTTT	CASSQIAGAVGELFF
NA	TRBV29-1	TRBJ2-1	many	TGCAGCGTTGAACCCCGAAGAACGAATGAGCAGTTCTTC	CSVEPRRTNEQFF
NA	TRBV12-3/TRBV12-4	TRBJ1-3	NA	TGTGCCAGCAGTTTTCCGGTTACTGGAAACACCATATATTTT	CASSFPVTGNTIYF
NA	TRBV10-3	TRBJ2-3	NA	TGTGCCATCAGTGAACATAAAACCACAGATACGCAGTATTTT	CAISEHKTTDTQYF
NA	TRBV3-1	TRBJ1-4	once	TGTGCCAGCAGCCTCGCCACCGGGACGCAAAAACTGTTTTTT	CASSLATGTQKLFF
NA	TRBV11-2	TRBJ2-2	NA	TGTGCCAGCAGCTTCGGCAGGAGCACCGGGGAGCTGTTTTTT	CASSFGRSTGELFF
TRBD1	TRBV6-1	TRBJ2-7	few	TGTGCCAGCAGTGGGCCGACAGGGCCTTCCTACGAGCAGTACTTC	CASSGPTGPSYEQYF
NA	TRBV29-1	TRBJ2-3	NA	TGCAGCGTGGGGGGGCTGCTCACAGATACGCAGTATTTT	CSVGGLLTDTQYF
NA	TRBV6-5	TRBJ1-2	many	TGTGCCAGCAGTTACTCGCGCATTAATGGCTACACCTTC	CASSYSRINGYTF
NA	TRBV20-1	TRBJ2-5	NA	TGCAGTGCTAGAGATCCTGGCCGGGACATTCGATTCCAAGAGACCCAGTACTTC	CSARDPGRDIRFQETQYF
NA	TRBV6-5	TRBJ1-1	NA	TGTGCCAGCGCTCAGAACACTGAAGCTTTCTTT	CASAQNTEAFF
NA	TRBV28	TRBJ1-1	few	TGTGCCAGCAGTTTAAGCGCCCCAGGGGACGCTTTCTTT	CASSLSAPGDAFF
NA	TRBV20-1	TRBJ1-5	NA	TGCAGTGTGGTGGGGGTCGGACAGATCAATCAGCCCCAGCATTTT	CSVVGVGQINQPQHF
NA	TRBV12-3/TRBV12-4	TRBJ2-3	NA	TGTGCCAGCAGTTTGTGGAGGCCCACAGATACGCAGTATTTT	CASSLWRPTDTQYF
TRBD1	TRBV20-1	TRBJ2-5	NA	TGCAGTGCTAGGGACAGGGGGAGTCAAGAGACCCAGTACTTC	CSARDRGSQETQYF
NA	TRBV20-1	TRBJ1-4	few	TGCAGTGCGGCCTGGCGACAGAACAATGAAAAACTGTTTTTT	CSAAWRQNNEKLFF
NA	TRBV7-9	TRBJ2-7	NA	TGTGCCAGCAGCTTAGTGGGCAGGGCGACCTACGAGCAGTACTTC	CASSLVGRATYEQYF
NA	TRBV12-3/TRBV12-4	TRBJ2-3	NA	TGTGCCAGCAGTTTCTCTTTGACAGTCACAGATACGCAGTATTTT	CASSFSLTVTDTQYF
NA	TRBV28	TRBJ2-7	few	TGTGCCAGCAGTCAACGACAGCTCTACGAGCAGTACTTC	CASSQRQLYEQYF
NA	TRBV24-1	TRBJ2-3	NA	TGTGCCACAGGACATCGGGTAGGGGAGGATACGCAGTATTTT	CATGHRVGEDTQYF
NA	TRBV12-3/TRBV12-4	TRBJ1-1	NA	TGTGCCAGCAGCTCAGGGCTTCCGGACACTGAAGCTTTCTTT	CASSSGLPDTEAFF
NA	TRBV6-6	TRBJ2-5	few	TGTGCCAGCAGTTACCGTCGTGAGACCCAGTACTTC	CASSYRRETQYF
NA	TRBV29-1	TRBJ2-1	NA	TGCAGCGTTGAAGATTGGGCATCCTACAATGAGCAGTTCTTC	CSVEDWASYNEQFF
TRBD1	TRBV12-3/TRBV12-4	TRBJ1-4	few	TGTGCCAGCAGTCCGGGACAGGGAATCGTGGAGGAAAAACTGTTTTTT	CASSPGQGIVEEKLFF
TRBD2	TRBV12-3/TRBV12-4	TRBJ2-6	few	TGTGCCAGCAGCCAAGGACTAGCGGGGGACTCTGGGGCCAACGTCCTGACTTTC	CASSQGLAGDSGANVLTF
NA	TRBV6-1	TRBJ2-2	NA	TGTGCCAGCAGTGAAGTCGTCAGGATCGGAACCGGGGAGCTGTTTTTT	CASSEVVRIGTGELFF
NA	TRBV7-2	TRBJ2-7	NA	TGTGCCAGCAGCCGTTGGGGCCAGTACGAGCAGTACTTC	CASSRWGQYEQYF